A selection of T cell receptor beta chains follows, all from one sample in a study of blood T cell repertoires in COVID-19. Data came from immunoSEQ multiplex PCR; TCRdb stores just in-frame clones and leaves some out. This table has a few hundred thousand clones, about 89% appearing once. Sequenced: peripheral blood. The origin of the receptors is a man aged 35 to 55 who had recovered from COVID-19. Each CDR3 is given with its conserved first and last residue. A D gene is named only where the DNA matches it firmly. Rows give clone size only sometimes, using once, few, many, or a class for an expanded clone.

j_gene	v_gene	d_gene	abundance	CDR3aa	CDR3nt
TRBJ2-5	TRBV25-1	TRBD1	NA	CASSVLNPGQGKETQYF	TGTGCCAGCAGTGTTTTAAACCCGGGACAGGGTAAAGAGACCCAGTACTTC
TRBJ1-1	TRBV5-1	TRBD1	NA	CASSLHSTGTAYTEAFF	TGCGCCAGCAGCCTCCACTCAACCGGGACAGCTTACACTGAAGCTTTCTTT
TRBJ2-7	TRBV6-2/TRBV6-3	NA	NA	CASSYGSRREWVYEQYF	TGTGCCAGCAGTTACGGAAGTAGGAGGGAGTGGGTATACGAGCAGTACTTC
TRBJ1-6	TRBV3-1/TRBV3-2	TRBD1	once	CASSRTGTGRFSPLHF	TGTGCCAGCAGCCGGACCGGGACAGGGAGATTTTCACCCCTCCACTTT
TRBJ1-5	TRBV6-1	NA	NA	CASSESGNQPQHF	TGTGCCAGCAGTGAATCGGGCAATCAGCCCCAGCATTTT
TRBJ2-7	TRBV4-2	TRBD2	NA	CASSQGPGLNYEQYF	TGTGCCAGCAGCCAAGGACCGGGACTAAATTACGAGCAGTACTTC
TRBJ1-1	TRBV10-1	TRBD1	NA	CATQDRMNTEAFF	TGCGCCACCCAGGACAGGATGAACACTGAAGCTTTCTTT
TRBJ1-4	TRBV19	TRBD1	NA	CASTGGFLTTNEKLFF	TGTGCCAGTACAGGGGGCTTCTTAACAACTAATGAAAAACTGTTTTTT
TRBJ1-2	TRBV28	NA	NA	CASSLERGLDYGYTF	TGTGCCAGCAGCCTAGAACGAGGTCTAGACTATGGCTACACCTTC
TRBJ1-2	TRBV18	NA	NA	CASSPTENYGYTF	TGTGCCAGCTCACCAACAGAAAACTATGGCTACACCTTC
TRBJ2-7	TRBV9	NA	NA	CASSVGLDEQYF	TGTGCCAGCAGCGTAGGACTAGACGAGCAGTACTTC
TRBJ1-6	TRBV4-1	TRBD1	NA	CASSQDPGGSYNSPLHF	TGCGCCAGCAGCCAAGATCCAGGGGGCTCCTATAATTCACCCCTCCACTTT
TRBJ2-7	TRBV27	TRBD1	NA	CASIVGTDYSYF	TGTGCCAGCATAGTTGGGACAGACTACTCCTACTTC
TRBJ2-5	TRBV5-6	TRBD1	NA	CASSEKIDRGLVETQYF	TGTGCCAGCAGCGAGAAAATAGACAGGGGGCTGGTGGAGACCCAGTACTTC
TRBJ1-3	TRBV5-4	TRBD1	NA	CASSRGTGGGNTIYF	TGTGCCAGCAGCCGTGGGACAGGGGGAGGAAACACCATATATTTT
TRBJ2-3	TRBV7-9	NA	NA	CASSLQDTQYF	TGTGCCAGCAGCTTACAAGATACGCAGTATTTT
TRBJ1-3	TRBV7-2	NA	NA	CASKQTRFPNTIYF	TGTGCCAGCAAACAGACCCGCTTCCCAAACACCATATATTTT
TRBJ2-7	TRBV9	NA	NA	CASSVVVEAYEQYF	TGTGCCAGCAGCGTAGTAGTAGAAGCCTACGAGCAGTACTTC
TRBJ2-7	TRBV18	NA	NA	CASSPTQDYEQYF	TGTGCCAGCTCACCAACGCAGGACTACGAGCAGTACTTC
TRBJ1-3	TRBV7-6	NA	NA	CASSLAPPRASGNTIYF	TGTGCCAGCAGCTTAGCGCCGCCGAGGGCATCTGGAAACACCATATATTTT
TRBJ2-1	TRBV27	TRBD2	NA	CASSLGLAGADEQFF	TGTGCCAGCAGTTTAGGGTTAGCGGGGGCGGATGAGCAGTTCTTC
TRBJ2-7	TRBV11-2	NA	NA	CASSLDNYEQYF	TGTGCCAGCAGCTTAGACAACTACGAGCAGTACTTC
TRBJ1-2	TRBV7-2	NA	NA	CASSLLGGFATNYGYTF	TGTGCCAGCAGCTTATTGGGGGGATTCGCCACTAACTATGGCTACACCTTC
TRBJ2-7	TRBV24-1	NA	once	CATSEGARSEQYF	TGTGCCACCAGTGAAGGGGCTCGGAGCGAGCAGTACTTC
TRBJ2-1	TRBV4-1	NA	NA	CASSQDVGRGSYNEQFF	TGCGCCAGCAGCCAAGATGTCGGGCGGGGCTCCTACAATGAGCAGTTCTTC
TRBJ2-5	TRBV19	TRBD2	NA	CASSSLAYGTQYF	TGTGCCAGTAGCTCACTAGCGTACGGGACCCAGTACTTC
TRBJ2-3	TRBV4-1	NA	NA	CASSRLRQGPDTQYF	TGCGCCAGCAGCCGGCTGCGGCAGGGTCCAGATACGCAGTATTTT
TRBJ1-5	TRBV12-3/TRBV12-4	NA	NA	CASSLYPNQPQHF	TGTGCCAGCAGTTTATATCCGAATCAGCCCCAGCATTTT
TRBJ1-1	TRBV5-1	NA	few	CASSLGLVATEAFF	TGCGCCAGCAGCTTGGGGTTGGTGGCCACTGAAGCTTTCTTT
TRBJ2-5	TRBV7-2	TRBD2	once	CASSPRTSGGFQETQYF	TGTGCCAGCAGCCCGCGGACTAGCGGGGGCTTCCAAGAGACCCAGTACTTC
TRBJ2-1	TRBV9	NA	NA	CASSARSYNEQFF	TGTGCCAGCAGCGCCCGGTCCTACAATGAGCAGTTCTTC
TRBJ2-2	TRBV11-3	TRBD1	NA	CASSLGPGQGGTGELFF	TGTGCCAGCAGCTTGGGACCGGGACAGGGGGGAACCGGGGAGCTGTTTTTT
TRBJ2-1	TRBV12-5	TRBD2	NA	CASGPGGDNEQFF	TGTGCTAGTGGTCCTGGGGGGGACAATGAGCAGTTCTTC
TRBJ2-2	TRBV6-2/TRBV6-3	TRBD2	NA	CASSYFGAGSTGELFF	TGTGCCAGCAGTTACTTTGGAGCGGGGTCCACCGGGGAGCTGTTTTTT
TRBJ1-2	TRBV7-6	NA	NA	CASSLGSGSGYGYTF	TGTGCCAGCAGCTTAGGGTCAGGGTCGGGCTATGGCTACACCTTC
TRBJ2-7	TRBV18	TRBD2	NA	CASSPTTSGRISEQYF	TGTGCCAGCTCACCTACCACTAGCGGGAGAATAAGCGAGCAGTACTTC
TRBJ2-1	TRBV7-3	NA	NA	CASSLRERGSYNEQFF	TGTGCCAGCAGCTTACGCGAGAGAGGGTCCTACAATGAGCAGTTCTTC
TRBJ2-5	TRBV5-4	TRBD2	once	CASSLRTSFQETQYF	TGTGCCAGCAGCTTGAGGACTAGCTTCCAAGAGACCCAGTACTTC
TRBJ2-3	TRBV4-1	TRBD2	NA	CASSHGASGRSDTQYF	TGCGCCAGCAGCCATGGGGCTAGCGGGAGGTCGGATACGCAGTATTTT
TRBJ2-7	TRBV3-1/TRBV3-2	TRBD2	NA	CASSLGTSGYEQYF	TGTGCCAGCAGCCTCGGGACTAGCGGCTACGAGCAGTACTTC
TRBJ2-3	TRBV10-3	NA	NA	CASSEAPTSTDTQYF	TGTGCCTCTAGCGAGGCCCCAACTAGCACAGATACGCAGTATTTT
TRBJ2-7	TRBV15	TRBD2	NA	CATRRSALSGRGYEQYF	TGTGCCACCCGCCGATCTGCCCTTAGCGGGAGAGGCTACGAGCAGTACTTC
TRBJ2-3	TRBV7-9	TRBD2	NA	CASSWTSGTDTQYF	TGTGCCAGCAGCTGGACTAGCGGGACTGATACGCAGTATTTT
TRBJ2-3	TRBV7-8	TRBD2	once	CASSLEQGLAGDTQYF	TGTGCCAGCAGCTTAGAACAAGGACTAGCAGGAGATACGCAGTATTTT
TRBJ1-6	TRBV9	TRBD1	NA	CATGGRDSPLHF	TGTGCCACAGGGGGCAGGGATTCACCCCTCCACTTT
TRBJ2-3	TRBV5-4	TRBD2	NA	CASSRGLAATDTQYF	TGTGCCAGCAGCCGAGGACTAGCGGCGACAGATACGCAGTATTTT
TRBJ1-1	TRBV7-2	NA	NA	CASSPTFNGQHTEAFF	TGTGCCAGCAGCCCAACCTTTAATGGACAGCACACTGAAGCTTTCTTT
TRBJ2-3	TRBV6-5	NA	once	CASSQDGRGDTQYF	TGTGCCAGCAGTCAGGACGGGAGAGGAGATACGCAGTATTTT
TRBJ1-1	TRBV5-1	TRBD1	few	CASSLGTGTEAFF	TGCGCCAGCAGCTTGGGGACAGGGACTGAAGCTTTCTTT
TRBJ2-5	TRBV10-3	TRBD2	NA	CAIGLAEETQYF	TGTGCCATTGGACTAGCGGAAGAGACCCAGTACTTC
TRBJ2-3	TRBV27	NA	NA	CASSPSVSSGGTQYF	TGTGCCAGCAGCCCGTCGGTCTCATCCGGGGGTACGCAGTATTTT
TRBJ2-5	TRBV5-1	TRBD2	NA	CASSFAGVVETQYF	TGCGCCAGCAGCTTTGCGGGAGTGGTGGAGACCCAGTACTTC
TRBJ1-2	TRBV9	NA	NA	CASSVQVGPNYGYTF	TGTGCCAGCAGCGTCCAGGTGGGGCCTAACTATGGCTACACCTTC
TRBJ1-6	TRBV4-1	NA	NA	CASSHNSYNSPLHF	TGCGCCAGCAGCCACAACTCCTATAATTCACCCCTCCACTTT
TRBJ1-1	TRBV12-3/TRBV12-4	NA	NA	CASSFRGYTEAFF	TGTGCCAGCAGTTTCCGGGGTTATACTGAAGCTTTCTTT